This T cell receptor beta chain is drawn from a study of cytomegalovirus exposure and HLA in healthy donors. In regard to this clone: Its antigen is not identified.

The PCR employed 60 Vbeta primers together with 13 Jbeta primers. Profiling relied on immunoSEQ multiplex PCR, and the TCRdb table lists in-frame clones only, not all of them. In the table there are about 40,000 clones, approximately 63% of which are singletons. CDR1 is GTSNPN and CDR2 is SVGIG in the germline V gene (reference sequence). Trimming cost V 2 bases and J 14 bases, with 19 bases left between them. The CDR3 consists of 14 residues. Study-level results: About 87% or about 30% of the time was how often most TCR beta V segments were productive, according to an earlier analysis. In a later analysis, compared with equally common non-associated chains, HLA-associated beta chains were more expanded.

The rearrangement joins TRBV30 to TRBJ1-6, with D possibly TRBD1 on 5 matching bases. The sequence came from a man aged 40-55 years in good health and CMV-seronegative. What was sequenced was PBMCs. For the CDR3, the DNA is TGTGCCTGGAGTCGGACGGGGGACGAAGGGGCCCTCCACTTT. It specifies CAWSRTGDEGALHF.